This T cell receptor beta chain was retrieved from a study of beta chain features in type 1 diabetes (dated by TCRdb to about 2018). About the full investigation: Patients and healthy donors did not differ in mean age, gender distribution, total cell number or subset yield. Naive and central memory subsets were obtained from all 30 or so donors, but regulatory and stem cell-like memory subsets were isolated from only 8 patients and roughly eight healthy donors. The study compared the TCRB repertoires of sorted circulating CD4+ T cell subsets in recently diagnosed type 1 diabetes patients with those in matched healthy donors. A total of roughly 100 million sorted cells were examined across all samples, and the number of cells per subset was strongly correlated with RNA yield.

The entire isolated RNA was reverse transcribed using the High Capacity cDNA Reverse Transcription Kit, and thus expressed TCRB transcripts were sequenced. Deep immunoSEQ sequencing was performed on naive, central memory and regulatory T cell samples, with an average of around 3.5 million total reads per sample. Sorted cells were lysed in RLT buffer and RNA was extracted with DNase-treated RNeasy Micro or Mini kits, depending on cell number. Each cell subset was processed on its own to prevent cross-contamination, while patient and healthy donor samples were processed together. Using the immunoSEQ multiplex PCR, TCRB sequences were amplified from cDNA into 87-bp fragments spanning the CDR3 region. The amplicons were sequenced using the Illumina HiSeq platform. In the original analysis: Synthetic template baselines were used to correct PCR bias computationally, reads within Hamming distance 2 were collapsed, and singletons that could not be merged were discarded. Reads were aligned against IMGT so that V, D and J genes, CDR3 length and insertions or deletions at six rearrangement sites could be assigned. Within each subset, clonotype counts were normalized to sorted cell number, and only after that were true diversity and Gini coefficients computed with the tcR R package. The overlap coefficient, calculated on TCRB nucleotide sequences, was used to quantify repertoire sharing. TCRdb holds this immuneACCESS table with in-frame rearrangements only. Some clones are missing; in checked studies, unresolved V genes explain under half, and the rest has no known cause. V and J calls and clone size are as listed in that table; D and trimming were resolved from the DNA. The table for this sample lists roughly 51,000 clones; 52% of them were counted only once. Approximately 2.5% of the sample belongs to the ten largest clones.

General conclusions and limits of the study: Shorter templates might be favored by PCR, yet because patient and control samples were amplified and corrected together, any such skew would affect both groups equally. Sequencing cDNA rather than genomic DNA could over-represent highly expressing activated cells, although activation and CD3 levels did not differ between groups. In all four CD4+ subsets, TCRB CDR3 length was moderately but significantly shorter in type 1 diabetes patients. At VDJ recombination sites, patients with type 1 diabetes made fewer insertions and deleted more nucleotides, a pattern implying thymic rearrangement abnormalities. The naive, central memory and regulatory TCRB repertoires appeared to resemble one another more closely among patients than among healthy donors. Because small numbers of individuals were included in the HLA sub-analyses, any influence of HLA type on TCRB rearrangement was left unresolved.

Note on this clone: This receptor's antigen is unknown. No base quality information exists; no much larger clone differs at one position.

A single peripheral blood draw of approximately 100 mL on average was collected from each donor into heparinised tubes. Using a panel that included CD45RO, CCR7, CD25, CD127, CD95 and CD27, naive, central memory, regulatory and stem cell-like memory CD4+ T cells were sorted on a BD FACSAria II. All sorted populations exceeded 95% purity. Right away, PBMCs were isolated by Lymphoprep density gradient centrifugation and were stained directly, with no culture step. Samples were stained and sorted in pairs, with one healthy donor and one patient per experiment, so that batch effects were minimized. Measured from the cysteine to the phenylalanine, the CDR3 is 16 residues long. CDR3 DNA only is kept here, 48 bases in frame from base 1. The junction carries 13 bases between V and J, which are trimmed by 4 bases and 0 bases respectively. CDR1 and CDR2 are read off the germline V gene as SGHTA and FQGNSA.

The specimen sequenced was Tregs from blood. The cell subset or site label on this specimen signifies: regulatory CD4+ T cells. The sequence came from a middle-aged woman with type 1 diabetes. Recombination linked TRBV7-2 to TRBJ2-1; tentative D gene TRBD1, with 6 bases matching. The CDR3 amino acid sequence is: CASSYTTGSSYNEQFF. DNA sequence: TGTGCCAGCAGCTACACGACAGGCAGCTCCTACAATGAGCAGTTCTTC.